The 2 T cell receptor beta chains below were found in one sample sequenced in a study of identical twins. TCRdb processed the 5' RACE reads anew with MiXCR; each CDR3 protein has one entry. The sample contains 450,000 to 600,000 distinct CDR3 sequences, approximately 20% of which appear only once. These data also featured in a second study, about yellow fever vaccine responses in identical twins.

The sequencing input was CD4+ T cells sorted from blood. These receptor sequences come from a woman aged 18-29 years in good health.

The chain combines TRBV5-6 with TRBJ2-7; D uncertain. V lost 2 bases to trimming and J lost 6 bases, with 9 bases between them. Germline V CDR1 and CDR2: SGHDT, YYEEEE. The CDR3 is made up of 12 amino acids. CDR3 bases: TGTGCCAGCAGCTTCCTTTTCGGCGAGCAGTACGTC. It yields the protein CASSFLFGEQYV.

This clonotype occurred a few times. The V and J genes are TRBV29-1 and TRBJ2-5; D may be TRBD1 (5 bases). V lost 4 bases and J lost 9, with 12 bases in between. Germline-derived CDR1 and CDR2 are SQVTM and ANQGSEA. The CDR3 is made up of 11 amino acids. CDR3 nucleotides: TGCAGCGTTGTGGACACCGCGGCCCAGTACTTC. Encoded protein: CSVVDTAAQYF.